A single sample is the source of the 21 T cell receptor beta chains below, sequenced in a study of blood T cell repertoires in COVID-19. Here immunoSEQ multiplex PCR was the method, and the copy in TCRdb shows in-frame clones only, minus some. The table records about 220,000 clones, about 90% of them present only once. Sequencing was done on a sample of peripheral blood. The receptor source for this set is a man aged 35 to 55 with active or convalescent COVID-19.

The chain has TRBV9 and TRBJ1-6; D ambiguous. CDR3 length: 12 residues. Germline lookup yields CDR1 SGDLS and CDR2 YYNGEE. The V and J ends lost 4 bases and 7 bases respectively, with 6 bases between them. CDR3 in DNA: TGTGCCAGCAGCTTGAGGAATTCACCCCTCCACTTT. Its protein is CASSLRNSPLHF. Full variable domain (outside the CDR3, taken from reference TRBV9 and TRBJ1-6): DSGVTQTPKHLITATGQRVTLRCSPRSGDLSVYWYQQSLDQGLQFLIQYYNGEERAKGNILERFSAQQFPDLHSELNLSSLELGDSALYFCASSLRNSPLHFGNGTRLTVT.

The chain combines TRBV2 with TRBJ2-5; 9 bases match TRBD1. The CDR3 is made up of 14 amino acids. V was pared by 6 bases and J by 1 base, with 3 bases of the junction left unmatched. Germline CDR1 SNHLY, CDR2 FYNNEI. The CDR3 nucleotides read TGTGCCAGCAGCCGACAGGGGGGCCAAGAGACCCAGTACTTC. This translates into CASSRQGGQETQYF.

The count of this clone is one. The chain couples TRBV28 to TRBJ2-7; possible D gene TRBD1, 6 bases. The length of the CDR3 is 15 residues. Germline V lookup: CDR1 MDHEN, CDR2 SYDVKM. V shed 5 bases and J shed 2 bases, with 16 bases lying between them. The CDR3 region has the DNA TGTGCCAGCAGTCAACGGGACACCTTAGCCTACGAGCAGTACTTC. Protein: CASSQRDTLAYEQYF.

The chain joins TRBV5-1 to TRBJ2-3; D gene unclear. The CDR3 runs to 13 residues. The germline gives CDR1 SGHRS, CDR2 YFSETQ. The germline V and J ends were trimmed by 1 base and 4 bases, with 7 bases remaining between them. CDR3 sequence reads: CASSLSDSDTQYF. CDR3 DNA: TGCGCCAGCAGCTTGTCCGACTCAGATACGCAGTATTTT. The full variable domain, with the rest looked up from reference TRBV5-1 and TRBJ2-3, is KAGVTQTPRYLIKTRGQQVTLSCSPISGHRSVSWYQQTPGQGLQFLFEYFSETQRNKGNFPGRFSGRQFSNSRSEMNVSTLELGDSALYLCASSLSDSDTQYFGPGTRLTVL.

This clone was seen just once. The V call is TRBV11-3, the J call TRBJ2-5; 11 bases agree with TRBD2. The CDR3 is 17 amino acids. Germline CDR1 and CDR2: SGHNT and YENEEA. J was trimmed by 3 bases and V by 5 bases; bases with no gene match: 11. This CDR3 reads CASSLWGLADTKETQYF. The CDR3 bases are TGTGCCAGCAGCCTCTGGGGACTAGCGGATACTAAAGAGACCCAGTACTTC. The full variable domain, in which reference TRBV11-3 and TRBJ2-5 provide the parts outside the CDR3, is EAGVVQSPRYKIIEKKQPVAFWCNPISGHNTLYWYLQNLGQGPELLIRYENEEAVDDSQLPKDRFSAERLKGVDSTLKIQPAELGDSAVYLCASSLWGLADTKETQYFGPGTRLLVL.

The CDR3 DNA reads TGTGCCAGCAGCCGACAGACTGAAGCTTTCTTT. It codes for CASSRQTEAFF. The chain carries TRBV3-1 (or the pseudogene TRBV3-2) and TRBJ1-1, with D possibly being TRBD1 (5 bases). Looked up from germline, CDR1 is LGHDT and CDR2 is YNNKEL (reference sequence). Trimming shortened V by 4 bases and J by 5 bases, and 5 bases separated the two germline ends. The CDR3 has 11 amino acids.

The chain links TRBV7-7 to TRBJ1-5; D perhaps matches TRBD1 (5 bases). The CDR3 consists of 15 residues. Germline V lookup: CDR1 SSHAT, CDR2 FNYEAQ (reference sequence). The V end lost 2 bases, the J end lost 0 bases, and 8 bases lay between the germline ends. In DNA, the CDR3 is TGTGCCAGCAGCTTATTCCAGGGTAGCAATCAGCCCCAGCATTTT. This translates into CASSLFQGSNQPQHF.

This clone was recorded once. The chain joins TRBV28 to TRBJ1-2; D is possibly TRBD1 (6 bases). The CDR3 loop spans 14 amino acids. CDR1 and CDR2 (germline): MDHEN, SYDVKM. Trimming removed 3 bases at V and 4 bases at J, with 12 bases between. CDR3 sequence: CASSFTGRGYGYTF. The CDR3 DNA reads TGTGCCAGCAGTTTTACAGGGAGAGGCTATGGCTACACCTTC.

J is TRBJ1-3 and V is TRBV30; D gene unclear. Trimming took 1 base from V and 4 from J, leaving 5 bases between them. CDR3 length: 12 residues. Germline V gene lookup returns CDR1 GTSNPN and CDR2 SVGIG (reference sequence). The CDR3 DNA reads TGTGCCTGGAGTGATTCGGGAAACACCATATATTTT. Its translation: CAWSDSGNTIYF.

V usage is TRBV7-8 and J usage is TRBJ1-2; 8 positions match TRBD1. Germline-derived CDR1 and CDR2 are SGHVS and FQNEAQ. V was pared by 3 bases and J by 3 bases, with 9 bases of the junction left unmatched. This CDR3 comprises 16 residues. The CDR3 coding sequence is TGTGCCAGCAGCTTCAGTAGGACAGGGAACGACTATGGCTACACCTTC. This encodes CASSFSRTGNDYGYTF.

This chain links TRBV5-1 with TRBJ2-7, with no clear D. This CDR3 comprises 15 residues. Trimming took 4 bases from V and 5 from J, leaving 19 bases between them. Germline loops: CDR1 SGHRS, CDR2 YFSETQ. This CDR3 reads CASSVTGNPTDEQYF. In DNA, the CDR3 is TGCGCCAGCAGCGTAACGGGTAACCCCACGGACGAGCAGTACTTC.

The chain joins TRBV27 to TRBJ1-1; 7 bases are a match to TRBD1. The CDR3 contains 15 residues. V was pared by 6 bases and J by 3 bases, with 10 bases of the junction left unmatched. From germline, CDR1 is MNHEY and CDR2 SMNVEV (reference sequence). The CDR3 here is CASRLMTGLHTEAFF. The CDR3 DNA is TGTGCCAGCAGGCTGATGACAGGGCTGCACACTGAAGCTTTCTTT.

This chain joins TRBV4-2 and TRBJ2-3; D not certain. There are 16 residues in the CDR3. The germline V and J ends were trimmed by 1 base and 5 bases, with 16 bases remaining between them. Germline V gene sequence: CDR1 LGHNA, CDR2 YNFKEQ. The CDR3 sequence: CASSQAASDSKDTQYF. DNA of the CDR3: TGTGCCAGCAGCCAAGCAGCGTCAGATTCTAAAGATACGCAGTATTTT.

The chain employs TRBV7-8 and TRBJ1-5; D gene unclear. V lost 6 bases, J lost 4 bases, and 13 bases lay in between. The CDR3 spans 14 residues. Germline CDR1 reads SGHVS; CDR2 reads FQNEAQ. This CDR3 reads CASSYQVTNQPQHF. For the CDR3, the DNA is TGTGCCAGCAGTTACCAGGTGACGAATCAGCCCCAGCATTTT.

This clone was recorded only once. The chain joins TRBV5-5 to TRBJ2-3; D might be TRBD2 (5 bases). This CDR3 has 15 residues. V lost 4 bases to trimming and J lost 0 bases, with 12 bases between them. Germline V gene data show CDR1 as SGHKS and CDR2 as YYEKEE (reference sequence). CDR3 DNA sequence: TGTGCCAGCAGCCCGGGAAGCGTGAGCACAGATACGCAGTATTTT. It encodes CASSPGSVSTDTQYF.

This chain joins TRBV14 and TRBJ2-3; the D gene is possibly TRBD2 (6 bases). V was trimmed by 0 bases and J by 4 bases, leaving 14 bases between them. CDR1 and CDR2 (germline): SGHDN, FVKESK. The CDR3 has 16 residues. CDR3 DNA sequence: TGTGCCAGCAGCCAAGAAGGTCAGCGGAGGGCAGATACGCAGTATTTT. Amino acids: CASSQEGQRRADTQYF.

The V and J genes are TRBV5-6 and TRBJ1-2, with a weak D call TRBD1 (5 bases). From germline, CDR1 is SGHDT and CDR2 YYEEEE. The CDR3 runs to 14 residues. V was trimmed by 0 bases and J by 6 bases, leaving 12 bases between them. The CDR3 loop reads CASSLVRDSDGYTF. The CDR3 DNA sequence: TGTGCCAGCAGCTTGGTCAGGGATTCCGATGGCTACACCTTC.

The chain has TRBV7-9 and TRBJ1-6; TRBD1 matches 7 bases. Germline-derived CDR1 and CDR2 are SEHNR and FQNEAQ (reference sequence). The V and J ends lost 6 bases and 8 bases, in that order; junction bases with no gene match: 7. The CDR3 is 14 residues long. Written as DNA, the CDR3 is TGTGCCAGCAGATCGACAGGGCAACATTCACCCCTCCACTTT. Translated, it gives CASRSTGQHSPLHF.

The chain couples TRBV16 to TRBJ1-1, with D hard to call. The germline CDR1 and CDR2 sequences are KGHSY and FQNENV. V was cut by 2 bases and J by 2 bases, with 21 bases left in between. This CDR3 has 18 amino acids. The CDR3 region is CASSQPSLSIGSNTEAFF. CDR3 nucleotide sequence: TGTGCCAGCAGCCAACCTTCCCTATCCATCGGTTCCAACACTGAAGCTTTCTTT.

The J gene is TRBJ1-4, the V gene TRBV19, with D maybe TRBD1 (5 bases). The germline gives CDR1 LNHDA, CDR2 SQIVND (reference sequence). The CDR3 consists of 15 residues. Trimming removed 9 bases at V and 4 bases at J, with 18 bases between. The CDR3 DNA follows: TGTGCCAGCCTCCCCTCAGGGTCCTTTAATGAAAAACTGTTTTTT. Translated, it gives CASLPSGSFNEKLFF.

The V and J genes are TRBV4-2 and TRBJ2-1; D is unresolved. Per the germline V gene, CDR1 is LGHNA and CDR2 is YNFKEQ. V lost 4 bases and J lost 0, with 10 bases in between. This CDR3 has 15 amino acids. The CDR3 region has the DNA TGTGCCAGCAGCCCAGAAGTAGCCTCCTACAATGAGCAGTTCTTC. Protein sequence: CASSPEVASYNEQFF.